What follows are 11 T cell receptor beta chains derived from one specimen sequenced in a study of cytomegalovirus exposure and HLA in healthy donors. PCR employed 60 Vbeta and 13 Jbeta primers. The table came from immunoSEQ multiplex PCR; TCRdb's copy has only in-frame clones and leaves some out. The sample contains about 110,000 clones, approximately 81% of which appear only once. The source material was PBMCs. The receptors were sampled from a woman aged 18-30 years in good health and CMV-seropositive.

The CDR3 spells CASSLPGADTQYF. The CDR3 bases are TGTGCCAGCAGCTTACCGGGGGCAGATACGCAGTATTTT. This chain connects TRBV5-4 to TRBJ2-3, with a tentative D call TRBD2 (6 bases). V was cut by 2 bases and J by 4 bases, with 8 bases left in between. The CDR3 covers 13 residues. Germline-derived CDR1 and CDR2 are SGHNT and YYREEE (reference sequence).

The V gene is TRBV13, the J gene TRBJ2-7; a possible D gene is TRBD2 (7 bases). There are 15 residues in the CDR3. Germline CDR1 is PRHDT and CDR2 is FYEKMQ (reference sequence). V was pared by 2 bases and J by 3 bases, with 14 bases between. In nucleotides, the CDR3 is TGTGCCAGCAGCTTACAGGGAGGGGGGAACTACGAGCAGTACTTC. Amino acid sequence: CASSLQGGGNYEQYF.

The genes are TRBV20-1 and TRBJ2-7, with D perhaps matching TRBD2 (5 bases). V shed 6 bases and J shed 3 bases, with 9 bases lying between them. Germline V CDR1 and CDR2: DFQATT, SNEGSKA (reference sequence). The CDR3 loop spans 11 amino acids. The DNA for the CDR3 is TGCAGTGCCACAGACTACTACGAGCAGTACTTC. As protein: CSATDYYEQYF.

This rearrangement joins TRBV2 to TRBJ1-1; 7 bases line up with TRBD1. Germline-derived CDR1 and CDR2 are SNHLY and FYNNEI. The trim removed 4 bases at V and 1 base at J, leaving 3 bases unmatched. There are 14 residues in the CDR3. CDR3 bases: TGTGCCAGCAGTGGACAGGGAAGGAACACTGAAGCTTTCTTT. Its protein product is CASSGQGRNTEAFF.

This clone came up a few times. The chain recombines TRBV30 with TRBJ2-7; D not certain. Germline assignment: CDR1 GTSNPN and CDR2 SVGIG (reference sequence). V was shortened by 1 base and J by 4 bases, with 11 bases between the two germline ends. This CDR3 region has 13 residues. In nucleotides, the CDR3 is TGTGCCTGGAGTGGGAGAACGGTTTACGAGCAGTACTTC. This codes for CAWSGRTVYEQYF.

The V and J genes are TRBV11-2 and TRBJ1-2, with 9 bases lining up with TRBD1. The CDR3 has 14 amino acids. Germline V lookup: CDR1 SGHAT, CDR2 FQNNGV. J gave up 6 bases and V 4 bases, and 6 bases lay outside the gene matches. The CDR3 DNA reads TGTGCCAGCAGCTGGACGAGGACAGGGGATGGCTACACCTTC. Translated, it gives CASSWTRTGDGYTF.

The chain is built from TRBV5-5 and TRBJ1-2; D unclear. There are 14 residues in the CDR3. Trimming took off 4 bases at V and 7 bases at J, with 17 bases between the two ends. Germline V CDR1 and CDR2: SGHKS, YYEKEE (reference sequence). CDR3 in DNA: TGTGCCAGCAGCCGACACCCGAGAGGGTCTGGCTACACCTTC. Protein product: CASSRHPRGSGYTF.

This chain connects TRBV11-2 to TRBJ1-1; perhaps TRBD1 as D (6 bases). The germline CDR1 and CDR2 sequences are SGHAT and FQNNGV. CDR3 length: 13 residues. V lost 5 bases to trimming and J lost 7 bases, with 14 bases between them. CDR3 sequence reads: CASSAMEDSEAFF. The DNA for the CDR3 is TGTGCCAGCAGCGCCATGGAGGACAGTGAAGCTTTCTTT. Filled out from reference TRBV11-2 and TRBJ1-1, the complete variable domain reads EAGVAQSPRYKIIEKRQSVAFWCNPISGHATLYWYQQILGQGPKLLIQFQNNGVVDDSQLPKDRFSAERLKGVDSTLKIQPAKLEDSAVYLCASSAMEDSEAFFGQGTRLTVV.

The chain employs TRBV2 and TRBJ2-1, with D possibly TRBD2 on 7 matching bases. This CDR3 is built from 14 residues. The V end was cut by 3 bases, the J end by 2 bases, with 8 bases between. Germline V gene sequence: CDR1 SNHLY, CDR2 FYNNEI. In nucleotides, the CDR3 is TGTGCCAGCAGTGAGGGGGGGCCCTACAATGAGCAGTTCTTC. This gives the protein CASSEGGPYNEQFF. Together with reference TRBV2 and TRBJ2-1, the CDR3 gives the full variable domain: EPEVTQTPSHQVTQMGQEVILRCVPISNHLYFYWYRQILGQKVEFLVSFYNNEISEKSEIFDDQFSVERPDGSNFTLKIRSTKLEDSAMYFCASSEGGPYNEQFFGPGTRLTVL.

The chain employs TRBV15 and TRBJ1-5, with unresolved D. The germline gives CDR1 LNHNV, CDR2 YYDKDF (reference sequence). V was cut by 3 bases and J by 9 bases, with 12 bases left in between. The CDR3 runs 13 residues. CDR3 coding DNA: TGTGCCACCAGCAGTTCAGTGGGGAGGCCCCAGCATTTT. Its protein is CATSSSVGRPQHF.

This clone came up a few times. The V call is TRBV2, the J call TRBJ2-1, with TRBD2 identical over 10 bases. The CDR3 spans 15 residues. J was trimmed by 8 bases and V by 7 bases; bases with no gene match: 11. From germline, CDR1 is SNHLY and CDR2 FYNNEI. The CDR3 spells CASTDSSGSIHEQFF. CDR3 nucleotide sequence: TGTGCCAGCACGGATTCTAGCGGGAGTATCCATGAGCAGTTCTTC. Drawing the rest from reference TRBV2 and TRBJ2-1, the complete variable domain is EPEVTQTPSHQVTQMGQEVILRCVPISNHLYFYWYRQILGQKVEFLVSFYNNEISEKSEIFDDQFSVERPDGSNFTLKIRSTKLEDSAMYFCASTDSSGSIHEQFFGPGTRLTVL.